This record covers a single T cell receptor beta chain. The source of the sample is a study of CD8 T cells in ankylosing spondylitis. TCRdb redid the calling of the 5' RACE reads with MiXCR, one entry per CDR3 protein. The table records 180,000 or so distinct CDR3 sequences, 11% of them present only once. Germline V gene lookup returns CDR1 DFQATT and CDR2 SNEGSKA (reference sequence). CDR3 length equals 15 residues. V was clipped by 1 base and J by 6 bases, with 18 bases between them. Sample: blood, either unsorted or a sorted T cell fraction (not recorded which). The chain links TRBV20-1 to TRBJ1-2; the D gene is possibly TRBD1 (5 bases). This clonotype was obtained from a male donor with ankylosing spondylitis or in good health (not recorded which). The CDR3 bases are TGCAGTGCTAGAGGCCCGGGAGGGACCGGGGATGGCTACACCTTC. It translates to CSARGPGGTGDGYTF.